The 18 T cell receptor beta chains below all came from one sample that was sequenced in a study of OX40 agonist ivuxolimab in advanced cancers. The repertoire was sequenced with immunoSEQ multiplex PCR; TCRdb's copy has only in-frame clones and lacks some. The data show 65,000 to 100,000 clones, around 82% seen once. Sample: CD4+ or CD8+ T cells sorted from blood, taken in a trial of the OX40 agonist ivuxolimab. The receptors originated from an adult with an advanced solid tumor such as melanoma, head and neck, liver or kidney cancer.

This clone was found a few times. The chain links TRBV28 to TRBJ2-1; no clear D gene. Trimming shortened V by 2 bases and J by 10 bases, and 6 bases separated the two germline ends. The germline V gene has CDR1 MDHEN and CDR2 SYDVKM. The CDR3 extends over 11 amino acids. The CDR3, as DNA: TGTGCCAGCAGTTTAATGCGGGAGCAGTTCTTC. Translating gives CASSLMREQFF.

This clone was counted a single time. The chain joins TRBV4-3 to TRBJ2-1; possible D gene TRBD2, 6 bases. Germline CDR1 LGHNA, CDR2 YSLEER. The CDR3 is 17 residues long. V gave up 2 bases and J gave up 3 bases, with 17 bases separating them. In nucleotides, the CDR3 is TGCGCCAGCAGCCAAAGAACGGGACTCCGAAACTACAATGAGCAGTTCTTC. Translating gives CASSQRTGLRNYNEQFF.

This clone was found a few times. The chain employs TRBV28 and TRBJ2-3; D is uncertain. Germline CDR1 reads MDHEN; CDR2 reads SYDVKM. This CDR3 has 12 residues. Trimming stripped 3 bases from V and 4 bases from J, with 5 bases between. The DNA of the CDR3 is TGTGCCAGCAGTTTCGAAGCAGATACGCAGTATTTT. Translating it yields CASSFEADTQYF.

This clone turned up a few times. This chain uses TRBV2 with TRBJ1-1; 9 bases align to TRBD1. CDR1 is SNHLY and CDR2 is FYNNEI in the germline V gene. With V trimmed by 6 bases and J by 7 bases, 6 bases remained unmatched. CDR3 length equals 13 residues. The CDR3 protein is CASRNRGQGEAFF. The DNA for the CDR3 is TGTGCCAGCAGAAACAGGGGGCAAGGTGAAGCTTTCTTT. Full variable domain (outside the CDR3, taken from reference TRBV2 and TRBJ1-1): EPEVTQTPSHQVTQMGQEVILRCVPISNHLYFYWYRQILGQKVEFLVSFYNNEISEKSEIFDDQFSVERPDGSNFTLKIRSTKLEDSAMYFCASRNRGQGEAFFGQGTRLTVV.

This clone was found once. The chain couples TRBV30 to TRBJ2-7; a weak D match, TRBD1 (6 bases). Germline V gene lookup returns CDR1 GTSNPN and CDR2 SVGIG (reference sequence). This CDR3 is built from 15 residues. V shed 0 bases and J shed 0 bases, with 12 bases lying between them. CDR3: CAWSVTGSISYEQYF. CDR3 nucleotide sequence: TGTGCCTGGAGTGTTACAGGGAGTATCTCCTACGAGCAGTACTTC.

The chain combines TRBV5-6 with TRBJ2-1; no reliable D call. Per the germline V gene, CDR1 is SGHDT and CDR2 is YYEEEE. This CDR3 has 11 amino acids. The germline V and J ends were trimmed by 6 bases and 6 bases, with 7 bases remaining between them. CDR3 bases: TGTGCCAGCACCGTGGGCAATGAGCAGTTCTTC. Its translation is CASTVGNEQFF.

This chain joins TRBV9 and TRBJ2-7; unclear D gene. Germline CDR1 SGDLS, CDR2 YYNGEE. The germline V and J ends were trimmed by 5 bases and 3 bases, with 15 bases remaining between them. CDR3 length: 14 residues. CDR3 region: CASSVTPAGYEQYF. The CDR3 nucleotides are TGTGCCAGCAGTGTGACTCCCGCCGGCTACGAGCAGTACTTC.

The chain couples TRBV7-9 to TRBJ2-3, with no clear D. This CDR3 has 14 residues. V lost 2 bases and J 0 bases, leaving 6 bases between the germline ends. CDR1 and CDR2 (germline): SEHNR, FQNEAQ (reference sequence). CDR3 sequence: CASSLISSTDTQYF. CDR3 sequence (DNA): TGTGCCAGCAGCTTAATTTCTAGCACAGATACGCAGTATTTT.

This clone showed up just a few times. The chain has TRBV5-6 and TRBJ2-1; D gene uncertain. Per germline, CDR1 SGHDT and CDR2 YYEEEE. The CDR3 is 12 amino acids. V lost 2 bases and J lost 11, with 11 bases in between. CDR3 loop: CASSLVRRQQFF. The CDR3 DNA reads TGTGCCAGCAGCTTAGTCCGGCGGCAGCAGTTCTTC.

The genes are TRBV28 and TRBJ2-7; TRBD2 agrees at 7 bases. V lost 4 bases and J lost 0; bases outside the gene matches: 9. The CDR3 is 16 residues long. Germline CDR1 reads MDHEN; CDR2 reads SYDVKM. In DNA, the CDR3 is TGTGCCAGCAGTTGGGGGGGATGGGCCAGCTCCTACGAGCAGTACTTC. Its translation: CASSWGGWASSYEQYF.

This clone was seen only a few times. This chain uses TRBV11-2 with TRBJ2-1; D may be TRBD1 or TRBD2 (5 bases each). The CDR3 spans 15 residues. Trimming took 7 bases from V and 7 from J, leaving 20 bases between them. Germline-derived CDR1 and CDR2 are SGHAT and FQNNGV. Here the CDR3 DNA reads TGTGCCAGCACCCGAGGGGAGTCTTGGCGTAATGAGCAGTTCTTC. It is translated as CASTRGESWRNEQFF. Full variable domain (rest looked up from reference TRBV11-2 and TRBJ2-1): EAGVAQSPRYKIIEKRQSVAFWCNPISGHATLYWYQQILGQGPKLLIQFQNNGVVDDSQLPKDRFSAERLKGVDSTLKIQPAKLEDSAVYLCASTRGESWRNEQFFGPGTRLTVL.

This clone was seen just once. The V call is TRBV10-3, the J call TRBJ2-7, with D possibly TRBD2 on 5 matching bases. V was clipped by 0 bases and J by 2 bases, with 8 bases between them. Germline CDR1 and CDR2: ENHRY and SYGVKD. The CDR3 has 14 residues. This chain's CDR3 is CAISESGETYEQYF. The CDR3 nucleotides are TGTGCCATCAGTGAGTCGGGAGAAACCTACGAGCAGTACTTC.

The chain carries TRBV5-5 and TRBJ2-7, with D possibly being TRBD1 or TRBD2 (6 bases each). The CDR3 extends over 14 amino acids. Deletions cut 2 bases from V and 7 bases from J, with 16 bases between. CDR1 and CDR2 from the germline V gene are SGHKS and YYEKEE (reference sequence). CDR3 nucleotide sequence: TGTGCCAGCAGCTTCTCGTCGGGGGCTCGGGAGCAGTACTTC. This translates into CASSFSSGAREQYF.

CDR3 bases: TGTGCCAGCAGCGTAGCGGGAGTCTCAGATACGCAGTATTTT. Its translation is CASSVAGVSDTQYF. This sequence joins TRBV9 and TRBJ2-3, with D tentatively TRBD2 (6 bases). In germline, CDR1 is SGDLS, CDR2 YYNGEE. The germline V and J ends were trimmed by 0 bases and 4 bases, with 9 bases remaining between them. The CDR3 runs 14 residues.

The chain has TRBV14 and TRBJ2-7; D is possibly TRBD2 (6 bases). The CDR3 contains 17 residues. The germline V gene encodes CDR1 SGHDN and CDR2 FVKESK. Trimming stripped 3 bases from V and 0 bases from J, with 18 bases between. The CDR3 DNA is TGTGCCAGCAGCCAGGACCCTCGGCGGGGCTACTCCTACGAGCAGTACTTC. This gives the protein CASSQDPRRGYSYEQYF. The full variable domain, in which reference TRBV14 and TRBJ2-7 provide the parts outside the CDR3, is EAGVTQFPSHSVIEKGQTVTLRCDPISGHDNLYWYRRVMGKEIKFLLHFVKESKQDESGMPNNRFLAERTGGTYSTLKVQPAELEDSGVYFCASSQDPRRGYSYEQYFGPGTRLTVT.

The CDR3 is CASSMWRTNNEQFF. In DNA, the CDR3 is TGTGCCAGTAGTATGTGGCGGACAAACAATGAGCAGTTCTTC. This chain uses TRBV19 with TRBJ2-1, with D perhaps TRBD1 (5 bases). This CDR3 comprises 14 residues. V was pared by 3 bases and J by 5 bases, with 11 bases between. Germline CDR1 reads LNHDA; CDR2 reads SQIVND (reference sequence).

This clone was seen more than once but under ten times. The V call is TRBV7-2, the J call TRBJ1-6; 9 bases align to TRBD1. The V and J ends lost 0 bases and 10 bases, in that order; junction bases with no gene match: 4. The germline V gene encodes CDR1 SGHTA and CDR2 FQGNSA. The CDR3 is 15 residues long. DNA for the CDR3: TGTGCCAGCAGCTTAGCTGCGACAGGGGGGTCACCCCTCCACTTT. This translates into CASSLAATGGSPLHF.

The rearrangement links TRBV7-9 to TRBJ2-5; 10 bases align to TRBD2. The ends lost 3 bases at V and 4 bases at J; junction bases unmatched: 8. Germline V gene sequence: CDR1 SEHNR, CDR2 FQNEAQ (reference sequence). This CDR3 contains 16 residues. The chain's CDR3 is CASSFSSGRAVETQYF. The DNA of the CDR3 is TGTGCCAGCAGCTTCAGCAGCGGGAGGGCCGTAGAGACCCAGTACTTC.